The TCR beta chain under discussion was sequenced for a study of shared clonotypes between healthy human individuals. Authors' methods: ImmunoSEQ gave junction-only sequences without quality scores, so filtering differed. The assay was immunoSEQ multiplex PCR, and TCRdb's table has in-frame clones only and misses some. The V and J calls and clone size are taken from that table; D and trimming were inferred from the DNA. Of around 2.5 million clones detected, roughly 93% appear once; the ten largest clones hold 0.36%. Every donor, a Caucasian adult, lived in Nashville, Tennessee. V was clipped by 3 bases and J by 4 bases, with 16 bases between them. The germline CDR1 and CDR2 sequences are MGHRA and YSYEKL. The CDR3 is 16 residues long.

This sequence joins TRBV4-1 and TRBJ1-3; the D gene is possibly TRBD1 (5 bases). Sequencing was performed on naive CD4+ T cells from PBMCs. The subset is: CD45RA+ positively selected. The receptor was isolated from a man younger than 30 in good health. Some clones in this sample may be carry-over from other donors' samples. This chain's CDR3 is CASSHASREVGNTIYF. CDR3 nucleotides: TGCGCCAGCAGCCATGCGTCCAGGGAAGTAGGAAACACCATATATTTT.